The present T cell receptor (beta chain) was sequenced within a study of cytomegalovirus exposure and HLA in healthy donors. General study points: Roughly 170 TCR beta chains were listed as cytomegalovirus-associated. TCR clusters originating in the first cohort tended to co-occur in the roughly 130 validation repertoires, according to a later analysis.

A note on this clone: Its antigen is as yet unknown.

The donors were members of the validation cohort comprising about 130 subjects, separate from the roughly 700-subject first cohort. Method: immunoSEQ multiplex PCR; TCRdb's copy keeps in-frame clones and lacks some. Among more than 150,000 clones listed, around 84% were seen once. The V gene's germline CDR1 is MDHEN and CDR2 SYDVKM. The length of the CDR3 is 12 residues. V lost 1 base and J lost 6, with 7 bases in between. This receptor was taken from a man aged 18 to 30 in good health and CMV-seropositive. The specimen was PBMCs. The rearrangement links TRBV28 to TRBJ2-7, with no clear D. The CDR3: CASSLLSSEQYF. The CDR3 bases are TGTGCCAGCAGTTTATTGTCCAGCGAGCAGTACTTC.